Below, 27 T cell receptor beta chains from the same sample are listed, as sequenced in a study of control samples from healthy donors and cancer patients. The table came from immunoSEQ multiplex PCR; TCRdb's copy has only in-frame clones and leaves some out. The sample has about 120,000 clones, roughly nine tenths seen once; the top ten hold less than 1.5%. Sequenced sample: PBMCs. Every receptor here comes from a woman between 45 and 60 years old with colorectal cancer.

This rearrangement joins TRBV27 to TRBJ2-5; D unclear. Deletions cut 5 bases from V and 2 bases from J, with 9 bases between. This CDR3 is 13 amino acids long. The V gene's germline CDR1 is MNHEY and CDR2 SMNVEV (reference sequence). CDR3 sequence: CASSPRTQETQYF. DNA for the CDR3: TGTGCCAGCAGTCCCCGAACTCAAGAGACCCAGTACTTC.

This rearrangement joins TRBV15 to TRBJ1-4; possibly TRBD1 for D (6 bases). The CDR3 covers 17 residues. Germline CDR1 LNHNV, CDR2 YYDKDF (reference sequence). V was cut by 1 base and J by 3 bases, with 15 bases left in between. For the CDR3, the DNA is TGTGCCACCAGCAGAGGTCCTCGGGGGCTGGCTAATGAAAAACTGTTTTTT. It codes for CATSRGPRGLANEKLFF.

The chain joins TRBV30 to TRBJ1-5; TRBD1 agrees at 8 bases. There are 13 residues in the CDR3. CDR1 GTSNPN and CDR2 SVGIG come from the germline V gene (reference sequence). After removal of 2 bases from V and 5 bases from J, the junction contained 2 bases not matched to a gene. CDR3 DNA sequence: TGTGCCTGGAGTCTGGACAGGGATCAGCCCCAGCATTTT. This sequence encodes CAWSLDRDQPQHF.

The chain joins TRBV30 to TRBJ2-1; 11 nucleotides agree with TRBD2. The germline gives CDR1 GTSNPN, CDR2 SVGIG (reference sequence). The CDR3 consists of 12 residues. Losses at the gene ends were 5 bases for V and 9 bases for J; bases not matched to a gene: 3. This CDR3 reads CAWGSGRAEQFF. The DNA for the CDR3 is TGTGCCTGGGGTAGCGGGAGGGCTGAGCAGTTCTTC.

This chain links TRBV25-1 with TRBJ1-2, with D unclear. CDR1 is MGHDK and CDR2 is SYGVNS in the germline V gene. Trimming removed 1 base from V and 3 bases from J, with 9 bases in between. This CDR3 is built from 14 residues. CDR3 sequence (DNA): TGTGCCAGCAGTGAATTTTTCGGGGACTATGGCTACACCTTC. It encodes CASSEFFGDYGYTF.

This rearrangement joins TRBV28 to TRBJ2-7; 9 bases are a match to TRBD2. Trimming took 6 bases from V and 4 from J; bases not matched to a gene: 10. The CDR3 runs to 15 residues. Germline V gene data show CDR1 as MDHEN and CDR2 as SYDVKM. The chain's CDR3 is CASRPSGGSGYEQYF. The CDR3, as DNA: TGTGCCAGCAGGCCCAGCGGGGGGTCAGGTTACGAGCAGTACTTC.

The chain couples TRBV19 to TRBJ1-2, with unresolved D. Germline CDR1 reads LNHDA; CDR2 reads SQIVND (reference sequence). V gave up 2 bases and J gave up 5 bases, with 9 bases separating them. CDR3 length equals 13 residues. The CDR3 loop reads CASSINPPYGYTF. As DNA, the CDR3 is TGTGCCAGTAGTATAAACCCGCCTTATGGCTACACCTTC.

V is TRBV3-1 (or the pseudogene TRBV3-2) and J is TRBJ1-4; D gene uncertain. CDR1 and CDR2 (germline): LGHDT, YNNKEL (reference sequence). CDR3 size: 13 residues. Trimming pared 6 bases from V and 8 bases from J, leaving 13 bases between. The CDR3 nucleotides read TGTGCCAGCAGTCTGGATTCGGGGGAAAAACTGTTTTTT. Protein: CASSLDSGEKLFF.

The chain employs TRBV6-1 and TRBJ1-5; D gene ambiguous. This CDR3 contains 14 residues. Germline CDR1 and CDR2: MNHNS and SASEGT. The V gene lost 1 base and the J gene lost 6 bases, with 10 bases spanning the gap. The CDR3 DNA sequence: TGTGCCAGCAGTGAAGGGCATATACGTCAGCCCCAGCATTTT. This codes for CASSEGHIRQPQHF.

V and J are TRBV28 and TRBJ2-7; a possible D gene is TRBD2 (6 bases). Trimming took 6 bases from V and 6 from J, leaving 21 bases between them. The CDR3 spans 15 residues. Germline V gene data show CDR1 as MDHEN and CDR2 as SYDVKM. The DNA for the CDR3 is TGTGCCAGCAGCCCCCCGAATGGGAGGTTGGGCGAGCAGTACTTC. It is translated as CASSPPNGRLGEQYF.

This clone was seen only a few times. The rearrangement links TRBV5-6 to TRBJ2-5; TRBD2 matches 8 bases. The CDR3 is 16 residues long. V shed 3 bases and J 7 bases; nucleotides not matched to a gene: 14. Looked up from germline, CDR1 is SGHDT and CDR2 is YYEEEE. This CDR3 is CASSSRGLGLLGTQYF. CDR3 nucleotides: TGTGCCAGCAGCTCTCGGGGACTAGGATTGCTGGGGACCCAGTACTTC.

As to this clone: An end of the junction does not agree with germline; a read error may underlie this. V usage is TRBV6-1 and J usage is TRBJ1-2; D remains ambiguous. CDR3 length: 15 residues. Germline V gene lookup returns CDR1 MNHNS and CDR2 SASEGT. CDR3 nucleotide sequence: TGTGCCAGCAGCGAAGGTCGCCGGAAGATCTATGGCTACACCTTC. Its protein product is CASSEGRRKIYGYTF.

The chain is built from TRBV5-6 and TRBJ2-7; TRBD1 might be the D (5 bases). Trimming cost V 0 bases and J 7 bases, with 14 bases left between them. This CDR3 has 14 amino acids. Germline V gives CDR1 SGHDT, CDR2 YYEEEE. Written as DNA, the CDR3 is TGTGCCAGCAGCTTGGGGACACCCCTTACGGAGCAGTACTTC. Residues: CASSLGTPLTEQYF.

This clone was seen a handful of times. The V and J genes are TRBV3-1 (or the pseudogene TRBV3-2) and TRBJ2-7, with D perhaps given as TRBD1 or TRBD2 (6 bases each). V was clipped by 4 bases and J by 6 bases, with 28 bases between them. The CDR3 runs to 18 residues. Germline values: CDR1 LGHDT, CDR2 YNNKEL (reference sequence). The CDR3 DNA sequence: TGTGCCAGCAGCCGCGACCCATCTACTGGGGGGCCCAGTCTCGAGCAGTACTTC. This encodes CASSRDPSTGGPSLEQYF.

The rearrangement links TRBV29-1 to TRBJ1-2; the D is unclear. CDR3 size: 11 residues. Trimming pared 2 bases from V and 6 bases from J, leaving 7 bases between. Looked up from germline, CDR1 is SQVTM and CDR2 is ANQGSEA. DNA of the CDR3: TGCAGCGTTGAAAGGGCCCATGGCTACACCTTC. This encodes CSVERAHGYTF.

This clone has a handful of counts. This rearrangement joins TRBV19 to TRBJ1-1; D remains unclear. V was pared by 3 bases and J by 5 bases, with 10 bases between. In germline, CDR1 is LNHDA, CDR2 SQIVND (reference sequence). This CDR3 is 13 amino acids long. The CDR3 nucleotides read TGTGCCAGTAGTATTCGTGGATCTACTGAAGCTTTCTTT. Protein sequence: CASSIRGSTEAFF.

The chain carries TRBV28 and TRBJ1-1; 8 bases agree with TRBD1. J gave up 2 bases and V 4 bases, and 3 bases lay outside the gene matches. This CDR3 has 14 amino acids. Germline V gene data show CDR1 as MDHEN and CDR2 as SYDVKM. The CDR3 reads CASSSGGGNTEAFF. For the CDR3, the DNA is TGTGCCAGCAGTTCAGGGGGCGGAAACACTGAAGCTTTCTTT. Full variable domain (outside the CDR3, taken from reference TRBV28 and TRBJ1-1): DVKVTQSSRYLVKRTGEKVFLECVQDMDHENMFWYRQDPGLGLRLIYFSYDVKMKEKGDIPEGYSVSREKKERFSLILESASTNQTSMYLCASSSGGGNTEAFFGQGTRLTVV.

The chain carries TRBV7-2 and TRBJ1-3; tentatively, D is TRBD1 (6 bases). This CDR3 has 15 amino acids. Germline V gives CDR1 SGHTA, CDR2 FQGNSA. V dropped 5 bases and J dropped 3 bases, with 14 bases sitting between them. The CDR3, as DNA: TGTGCCAGCAGCCCGGTGGGGGGCAGTGGAAACACCATATATTTT. This codes for CASSPVGGSGNTIYF. The whole variable domain, filled in from reference TRBV7-2 and TRBJ1-3, reads GAGVSQSPSNKVTEKGKDVELRCDPISGHTALYWYRQSLGQGLEFLIYFQGNSAPDKSGLPSDRFSAERTGGSVSTLTIQRTQQEDSAVYLCASSPVGGSGNTIYFGEGSWLTVV.

The chain is built from TRBV19 and TRBJ2-2, with D perhaps TRBD1 or TRBD2 (5 bases each). The CDR3 loop spans 15 amino acids. Germline CDR1 LNHDA, CDR2 SQIVND (reference sequence). V was clipped by 9 bases and J by 2 bases, with 16 bases between them. CDR3 sequence reads: CASQQTGLNTGELFF. In DNA form, the CDR3 reads TGTGCCAGCCAGCAAACGGGGCTAAACACCGGGGAGCTGTTTTTT.

The V call is TRBV18, the J call TRBJ2-3; 8 bases agree with TRBD1. V lost 3 bases to trimming and J lost 4 bases; unmatched junction nucleotides: 6. CDR1 KGHSH and CDR2 LQKENI come from the germline V gene. CDR3 length: 15 residues. CDR3 protein: CASSPYRGAADTQYF. CDR3 bases: TGTGCCAGCTCACCGTACAGGGGGGCCGCAGATACGCAGTATTTT.

This chain links TRBV5-5 with TRBJ1-5; D is ambiguous. The CDR3 totals 15 residues. CDR1 is SGHKS, CDR2 YYEKEE, per germline (reference sequence). With 0 bases removed from V and 0 bases from J, the gap between germline ends came to 7 bases. CDR3 bases: TGTGCCAGCAGCTTGGGCGGATATAGCAATCAGCCCCAGCATTTT. This codes for CASSLGGYSNQPQHF.

The J gene is TRBJ1-1, the V gene TRBV5-1; 9 nucleotides agree with TRBD1. J lost 0 bases, V lost 4 bases, and 4 bases had no gene match. Germline CDR1 SGHRS, CDR2 YFSETQ. The CDR3 sequence is 15 residues long. The CDR3 bases are TGCGCCAGCAGCGGGGGACAGGGCCTGAACACTGAAGCTTTCTTT. Protein: CASSGGQGLNTEAFF.

This chain joins TRBV9 and TRBJ1-6, with 7 nucleotides matching TRBD1. The V and J ends lost 7 bases and 6 bases, in that order; junction bases with no gene match: 4. Germline V lookup: CDR1 SGDLS, CDR2 YYNGEE. This CDR3 is built from 13 residues. This CDR3 reads CASGQVVNSPLHF. CDR3 bases: TGTGCCAGCGGACAGGTAGTTAATTCACCCCTCCACTTT.

CDR3 region: CASSSTGTDQETQYF. The CDR3 DNA reads TGTGCCAGCAGCTCAACCGGGACAGACCAAGAGACCCAGTACTTC. The rearrangement uses TRBV7-3 and TRBJ2-5; 7 bases align to TRBD1. Germline CDR1 SGHTA, CDR2 FQGTGA. V lost 4 bases and J lost 0; bases outside the gene matches: 5. The CDR3 runs 15 residues.

The J gene is TRBJ2-2, the V gene TRBV3-1 (or the pseudogene TRBV3-2); a weak D match, TRBD2 (6 bases). The ends were cut back, 4 bases at V and 5 bases at J, with 14 bases in the middle. This CDR3 comprises 15 residues. Germline CDR1 is LGHDT and CDR2 is YNNKEL (reference sequence). The CDR3 region has the DNA TGTGCCAGCAGCCCCTGGGCAGGAGGGACCGGGGAGCTGTTTTTT. It specifies CASSPWAGGTGELFF.

The chain joins TRBV9 to TRBJ2-7; D is undetermined. The CDR3 consists of 14 residues. V lost 3 bases and J lost 2, with 12 bases in between. Looked up from germline, CDR1 is SGDLS and CDR2 is YYNGEE. The CDR3 protein is CASSAADTAYEQYF. The CDR3 DNA reads TGTGCCAGCAGCGCAGCTGACACGGCCTACGAGCAGTACTTC.

The CDR3 sequence: CASTPRERDSPLHF. Here the CDR3 DNA reads TGTGCCAGCACCCCGAGGGAAAGGGATTCACCCCTCCACTTT. The chain links TRBV7-9 to TRBJ1-6, with no clear D. This CDR3 spans 14 amino acids. Germline assignment: CDR1 SEHNR and CDR2 FQNEAQ (reference sequence). V lost 7 bases and J lost 8, with 15 bases in between.